This T cell receptor (beta chain) appears in the sequencing data of a study of cytomegalovirus exposure and HLA in healthy donors. Sequencing was performed with immunoSEQ multiplex PCR; in TCRdb, only in-frame clones are kept and a portion is missing. The table lists about 330,000 clones, around 90% of them singletons. The study's findings and limits: According to a later analysis, TCR clusters from the first cohort tended to co-occur in the 100 to 150 validation repertoires. Investigators reported 164 TCR beta chains as tied to cytomegalovirus.

Unmatched junction bases numbered 5, after V lost 0 bases and J lost 4 bases. CDR1 is MNHEY and CDR2 is SMNVEV in the germline V gene (reference sequence). The length of the CDR3 is 15 residues. In regard to this clone: As yet, its antigen is unknown.

Sequenced input: PBMCs. The chain carries TRBV27 and TRBJ1-1, with 7 bases that match TRBD1. The TCR originated in a woman aged 25 to 39 in good health and CMV-seropositive. The CDR3 here is CASSLSTGDVTEAFF. The CDR3 coding sequence is TGTGCCAGCAGTTTATCTACAGGGGACGTCACTGAAGCTTTCTTT.